This TCR beta chain came from a study of PD-1 blockade in mismatch repair-deficient tumors. Study background: Patients had approximately 12 mismatch repair-deficient cancer types, all previously treated and progressing.

Sequencing used immunoSEQ multiplex PCR; TCRdb keeps in-frame clones, though not all of them. Found here are around 130,000 clones, roughly 90% of them singletons; the top ten hold roughly 12%. All patients were mismatch repair deficient, assessed by either PCR or immunohistochemistry. The CDR3 totals 19 residues. The sample holds one count of this clone. This sequence was found in an adult with mismatch repair-deficient cancer. The chain has TRBV21-1 and TRBJ2-3; the D call TRBD2 from the table was never checked on the DNA. TRBV21-1 is a listed pseudogene. Source: peripheral blood, taken just under 74 weeks after starting pembrolizumab. The CDR3 DNA reads TGTGCCAGCAGCAAAGAGGCACGGACTAGCCCATCTCCTACAGATACGCAGTATTTT. It codes for CASSKEARTSPSPTDTQYF.